Listed here are 18 T cell receptor beta chains from one sample, sequenced in a study of beta chain features in type 1 diabetes. Expressed TCRB transcripts got sequenced, as all isolated RNA was reverse transcribed. The method was immunoSEQ multiplex PCR; TCRdb's version includes in-frame clones alone and lacks a portion of them. The repertoire holds about 450,000 clones, with roughly 11% as singletons. Input material: naive CD4+ T cells from blood. The receptors stem from a woman aged 18 to 35 in good health.

This rearrangement joins TRBV11-2 to TRBJ1-1; no clear D gene. Trimming pared 5 bases from V and 9 bases from J, leaving 13 bases between. CDR1 is SGHAT, CDR2 FQNNGV, per germline. The CDR3 has 12 residues. Here the CDR3 reads CASSRNRAQAFF. CDR3 in DNA: TGTGCCAGCAGCCGCAACCGGGCCCAAGCTTTCTTT.

There are a few counts of this clone. V and J are TRBV29-1 and TRBJ2-1; TRBD2 is a possible D gene (5 bases). Germline loops: CDR1 SQVTM, CDR2 ANQGSEA. Trimming stripped 4 bases from V and 9 bases from J, with 16 bases between. CDR3 length: 13 amino acids. The CDR3 protein is CSVVASWSGEQFF. CDR3 sequence (DNA): TGCAGCGTTGTGGCTAGCTGGTCGGGTGAGCAGTTCTTC.

This clone was seen only a few times. The chain has TRBV30 and TRBJ2-3; no firm D call. The length of the CDR3 is 12 residues. Germline CDR1 and CDR2: GTSNPN and SVGIG (reference sequence). The V end was cut by 4 bases, the J end by 5 bases, with 10 bases between. This CDR3 is CAWKKGRDTQYF. The CDR3 DNA sequence: TGTGCCTGGAAGAAGGGCAGAGATACGCAGTATTTT.

The table lists this clone with a few counts. The chain joins TRBV27 to TRBJ2-1; 12 nucleotides align to TRBD2. This CDR3 is 18 amino acids long. With V trimmed by 5 bases and J by 7 bases, 15 bases remained unmatched. The germline V gene encodes CDR1 MNHEY and CDR2 SMNVEV (reference sequence). The CDR3 DNA sequence: TGTGCCAGCAGTCCACTTGATCTAGCGGGAGGGCCTCGGAATGAGCAGTTCTTC. Translating it yields CASSPLDLAGGPRNEQFF.

This clone appeared many times. This sequence joins TRBV29-1 and TRBJ2-1; D ambiguous. The germline V and J ends were trimmed by 7 bases and 10 bases, with 8 bases remaining between them. Per the germline V gene, CDR1 is SQVTM and CDR2 is ANQGSEA. The CDR3 has 9 amino acids. The CDR3 nucleotides read TGCAGCGCCGGGTGGGAGCAGTTCTTC. Translating it yields CSAGWEQFF.

As DNA, the CDR3 is TGTGCCAGCAGTGAAAGGACTGCCCAAGAGACCCAGTACTTC. It is translated as CASSERTAQETQYF. The rearrangement links TRBV6-1 to TRBJ2-5; D perhaps matches TRBD2 (5 bases). The V gene lost 2 bases and the J gene lost 1 base, with 8 bases spanning the gap. The CDR3 is made up of 14 amino acids. Per the germline V gene, CDR1 is MNHNS and CDR2 is SASEGT.

This chain links TRBV19 with TRBJ1-2, with D possibly matching TRBD1 (6 bases). CDR3 length equals 13 residues. V was shortened by 2 bases and J by 8 bases, with 12 bases between the two germline ends. CDR1 and CDR2 from the germline V gene are LNHDA and SQIVND (reference sequence). CDR3 amino acids: CASSISGVKGYTF. The CDR3 coding sequence is TGTGCCAGTAGTATATCAGGGGTTAAAGGCTACACCTTC.

This clone showed up just a few times. The V call is TRBV18, the J call TRBJ2-7, with 8 nucleotides matching TRBD1. Germline V gene lookup returns CDR1 KGHSH and CDR2 LQKENI. The CDR3 extends over 15 amino acids. J lost 0 bases, V lost 3 bases, and 4 bases had no gene match. The CDR3 here is CASSPTQGASYEQYV. The CDR3 nucleotides are TGTGCCAGCTCACCTACCCAGGGGGCCTCCTACGAGCAGTACGTC.

The table lists this clone with a few counts. V and J are TRBV7-2 and TRBJ2-6, with a possible D match to TRBD1 (5 bases). There are 16 residues in the CDR3. Trimming took off 4 bases at V and 2 bases at J, with 12 bases between the two ends. The germline V gene encodes CDR1 SGHTA and CDR2 FQGNSA. The CDR3 nucleotides read TGTGCCAGCAGCTCGACAGTTATCGCTGGGGCCAACGTCCTGACTTTC. It translates to CASSSTVIAGANVLTF.

The chain uses TRBV2 and TRBJ2-7; tentatively, D is TRBD1 (5 bases). With 5 bases removed from V and 4 bases from J, the gap between germline ends came to 15 bases. Germline V gene sequence: CDR1 SNHLY, CDR2 FYNNEI. The CDR3 extends over 14 amino acids. The CDR3 is CASSPFGAKYEQYF. The CDR3 nucleotides read TGTGCCAGCAGTCCCTTTGGGGCAAAATACGAGCAGTACTTC.

The chain employs TRBV18 and TRBJ2-7; TRBD1 matches 10 bases. V shed 3 bases, J shed 6 bases, and the junction held 8 bases outside the gene matches. Germline lookup yields CDR1 KGHSH and CDR2 LQKENI. The CDR3 runs to 15 residues. The CDR3 DNA is TGTGCCAGCTCACCCCCCGGGACAGGGGACCTCGAGCAGTACTTC. Translated: CASSPPGTGDLEQYF. Using reference TRBV18 and TRBJ2-7 for the parts outside the CDR3, the full variable domain is NAGVMQNPRHLVRRRGQEARLRCSPMKGHSHVYWYRQLPEEGLKFMVYLQKENIIDESGMPKERFSAEFPKEGPSILRIQQVVRGDSAAYFCASSPPGTGDLEQYFGPGTRLTVT.

This clone was seen only a few times. The chain has TRBV25-1 and TRBJ2-7; D may match TRBD1 or TRBD2 (5 bases each). This CDR3 comprises 16 residues. Germline CDR1 MGHDK, CDR2 SYGVNS. V lost 3 bases and J lost 2, with 17 bases in between. The CDR3 reads CASSDRALAGAYEQYF. The CDR3 region has the DNA TGTGCCAGCAGTGACAGGGCCCTAGCTGGAGCCTACGAGCAGTACTTC.

A few counts support this clone. The J gene is TRBJ2-7, the V gene TRBV7-2; 8 nucleotides line up with TRBD1. The germline V gene has CDR1 SGHTA and CDR2 FQGNSA. The junction had 13 bases not matched to a gene; V was cut back by 8 bases and J by 1 base. The CDR3 is 16 residues long. The CDR3 sequence: CASSLDAGQASYEQYF. CDR3 sequence (DNA): TGTGCCAGCTCCCTCGATGCGGGACAGGCTTCCTACGAGCAGTACTTC.

The genes are TRBV10-3 and TRBJ1-1; no clear D gene. CDR3 size: 13 residues. The V end lost 8 bases, the J end lost 2 bases, and 12 bases lay between the germline ends. Germline loops: CDR1 ENHRY, CDR2 SYGVKD. The CDR3 reads CAIQELPNTEAFF. The CDR3 DNA follows: TGTGCCATCCAAGAGCTGCCAAACACTGAAGCTTTCTTT.

The rearrangement uses TRBV18 and TRBJ1-5; unclear D gene. The ends were cut back, 2 bases at V and 5 bases at J, with 7 bases in the middle. The CDR3 runs 13 residues. Looked up from germline, CDR1 is KGHSH and CDR2 is LQKENI. CDR3 coding DNA: TGTGCCAGCTCACCAAGAGCAGATCAGCCCCAGCATTTT. As protein: CASSPRADQPQHF.

This sequence joins TRBV6-4 and TRBJ1-2, with D maybe TRBD1 (6 bases). CDR1 MRHNA and CDR2 SNTAGT come from the germline V gene. The germline V and J ends were trimmed by 8 bases and 7 bases, with 17 bases remaining between them. This CDR3 is built from 13 residues. CDR3 loop: CASAMDSQSGYTF. The CDR3 nucleotides are TGTGCCAGCGCAATGGACAGTCAATCTGGCTACACCTTC.

In this sample, this clone turned up a few times. Within the sample, other DNA sequences also encode this same CDR3. This rearrangement joins TRBV27 to TRBJ2-1; no clear D gene. This CDR3 has 13 residues. Trimming stripped 3 bases from V and 4 bases from J, with 7 bases between. Looked up from germline, CDR1 is MNHEY and CDR2 is SMNVEV (reference sequence). The CDR3 is CASSLRGYNEQFF. The DNA for the CDR3 is TGTGCCAGCAGTTTGCGTGGTTACAATGAGCAGTTCTTC.

This clone was observed a few times. CDR3 protein: CASSNQDRPNEKLFF. The CDR3 region has the DNA TGTGCCAGCAGCAACCAGGACAGACCTAATGAAAAACTGTTTTTT. V usage is TRBV7-9 and J usage is TRBJ1-4; TRBD1 might be the D (6 bases). The length of the CDR3 is 15 residues. Germline-derived CDR1 and CDR2 are SEHNR and FQNEAQ (reference sequence). Trimming took 5 bases from V and 3 from J, leaving 13 bases between them.